This T cell receptor (beta chain) was recovered during a study of T cell repertoires in urothelial bladder cancer. Turning to the study itself: Of some 11 resected lesions, a few were cT2 or greater.

There are 13 residues in the CDR3. Germline assignment: CDR1 SGHNT and CDR2 YYREEE (reference sequence). Deletions cut 4 bases from V and 10 bases from J, with 12 bases between. This table comes from immunoSEQ multiplex PCR, and its TCRdb copy is limited to in-frame clones, with some not included. The repertoire holds about 6,600 clones, with about two thirds as singletons. The study's findings and limits: A single clone reached about 2% in benign versus up to roughly 15% in carcinoma.

Notes on this clone: No antigen is known for it.

The chain combines TRBV5-4 with TRBJ1-6; no firm D call. Sequenced: tumor-infiltrating cells from bladder cancer. The receptor was derived from a human donor with urothelial carcinoma. The CDR3 DNA reads as TGTGCCAGCAGCCAAGATGTCGAATCACCCCTCCACTTT. This translates into CASSQDVESPLHF.